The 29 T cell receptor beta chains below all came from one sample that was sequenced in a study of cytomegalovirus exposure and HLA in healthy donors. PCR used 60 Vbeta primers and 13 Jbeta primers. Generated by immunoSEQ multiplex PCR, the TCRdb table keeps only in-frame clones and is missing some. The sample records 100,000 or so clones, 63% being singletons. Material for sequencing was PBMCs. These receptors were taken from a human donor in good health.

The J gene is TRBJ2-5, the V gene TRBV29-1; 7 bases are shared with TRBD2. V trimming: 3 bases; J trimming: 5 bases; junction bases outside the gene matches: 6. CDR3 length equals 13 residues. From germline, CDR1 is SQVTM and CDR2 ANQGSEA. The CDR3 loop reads CSVDSTGRETQYF. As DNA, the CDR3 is TGCAGCGTTGATTCCACCGGGAGGGAGACCCAGTACTTC.

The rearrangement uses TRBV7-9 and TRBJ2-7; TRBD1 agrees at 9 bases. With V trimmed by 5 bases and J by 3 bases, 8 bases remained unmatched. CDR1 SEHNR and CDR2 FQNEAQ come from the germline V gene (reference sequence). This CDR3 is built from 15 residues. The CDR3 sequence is CASSLGGQGLYEQYF. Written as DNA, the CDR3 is TGTGCCAGCAGCCTCGGGGGACAGGGCCTCTACGAGCAGTACTTC.

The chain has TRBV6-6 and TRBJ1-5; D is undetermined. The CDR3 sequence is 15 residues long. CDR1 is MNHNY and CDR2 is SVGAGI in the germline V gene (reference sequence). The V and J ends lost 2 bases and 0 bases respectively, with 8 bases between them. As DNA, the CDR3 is TGTGCCAGCAGTTACGGGCCGGATAGCAATCAGCCCCAGCATTTT. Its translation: CASSYGPDSNQPQHF.

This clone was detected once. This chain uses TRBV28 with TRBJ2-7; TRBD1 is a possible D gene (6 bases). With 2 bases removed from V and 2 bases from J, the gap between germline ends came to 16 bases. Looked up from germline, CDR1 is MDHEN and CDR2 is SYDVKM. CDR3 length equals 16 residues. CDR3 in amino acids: CASSLISWDTTYEQYF. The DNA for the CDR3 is TGTGCCAGCAGTTTAATCTCATGGGACACCACCTACGAGCAGTACTTC.

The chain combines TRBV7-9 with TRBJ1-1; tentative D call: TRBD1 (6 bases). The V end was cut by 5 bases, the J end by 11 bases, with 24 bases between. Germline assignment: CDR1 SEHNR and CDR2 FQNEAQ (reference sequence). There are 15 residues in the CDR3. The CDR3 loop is CASSARDKLYTYAFF. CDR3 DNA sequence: TGTGCCAGCAGCGCCAGGGACAAGTTATATACCTATGCTTTCTTT.

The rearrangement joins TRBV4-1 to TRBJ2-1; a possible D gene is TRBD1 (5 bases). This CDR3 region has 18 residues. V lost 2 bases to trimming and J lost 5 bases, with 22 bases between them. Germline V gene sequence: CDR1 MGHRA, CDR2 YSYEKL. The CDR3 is CASSQPPPKGRLNNEQFF. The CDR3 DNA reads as TGCGCCAGCAGCCAACCCCCTCCCAAGGGGCGCTTAAACAATGAGCAGTTCTTC.

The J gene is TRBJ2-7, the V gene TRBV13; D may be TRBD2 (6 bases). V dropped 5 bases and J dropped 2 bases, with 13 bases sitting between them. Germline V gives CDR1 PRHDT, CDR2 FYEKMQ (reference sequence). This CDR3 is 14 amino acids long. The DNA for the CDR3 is TGTGCCAGCAGCCCCCACGGGAGTACCTACGAGCAGTACTTC. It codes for CASSPHGSTYEQYF. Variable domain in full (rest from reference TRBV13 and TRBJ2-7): AAGVIQSPRHLIKEKRETATLKCYPIPRHDTVYWYQQGPGQDPQFLISFYEKMQSDKGSIPDRFSAQQFSDYHSELNMSSLELGDSALYFCASSPHGSTYEQYFGPGTRLTVT.

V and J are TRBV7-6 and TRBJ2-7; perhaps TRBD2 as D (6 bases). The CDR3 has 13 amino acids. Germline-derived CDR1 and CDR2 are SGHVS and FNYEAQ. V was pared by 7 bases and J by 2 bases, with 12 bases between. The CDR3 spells CASNAGGAYEQYF. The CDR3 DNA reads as TGTGCCAGCAACGCCGGGGGAGCCTACGAGCAGTACTTC.

In DNA, the CDR3 is TGCGCCAGCAGCCAAGTAGGGACTCAAGGGGAGCAGTACTTC. It codes for CASSQVGTQGEQYF. The rearrangement joins TRBV4-1 to TRBJ2-7, with a tentative D call TRBD2 (6 bases). CDR3 length: 14 amino acids. Germline V gives CDR1 MGHRA, CDR2 YSYEKL. The V gene lost 1 base and the J gene lost 7 bases, with 14 bases spanning the gap.

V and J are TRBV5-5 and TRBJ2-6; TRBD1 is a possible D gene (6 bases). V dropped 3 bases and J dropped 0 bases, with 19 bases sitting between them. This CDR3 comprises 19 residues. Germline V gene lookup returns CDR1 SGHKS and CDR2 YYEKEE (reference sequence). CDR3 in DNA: TGTGCCAGCAGCTCCGTACAGGGAGAGGGGCTCTCTGGGGCCAACGTCCTGACTTTC. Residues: CASSSVQGEGLSGANVLTF.

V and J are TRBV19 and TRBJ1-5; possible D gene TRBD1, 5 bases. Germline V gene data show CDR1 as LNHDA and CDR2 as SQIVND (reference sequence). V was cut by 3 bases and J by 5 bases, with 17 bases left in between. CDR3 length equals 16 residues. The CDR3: CASSIGARASYQPQHF. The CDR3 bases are TGTGCCAGTAGTATTGGGGCCCGGGCTTCCTATCAGCCCCAGCATTTT.

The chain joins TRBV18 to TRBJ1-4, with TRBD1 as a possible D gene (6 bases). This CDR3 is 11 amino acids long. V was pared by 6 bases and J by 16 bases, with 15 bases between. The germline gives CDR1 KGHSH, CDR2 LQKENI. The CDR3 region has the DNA TGTGCCAGCTCCCCCGGGACAATTCAGTTTTTT. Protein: CASSPGTIQFF.

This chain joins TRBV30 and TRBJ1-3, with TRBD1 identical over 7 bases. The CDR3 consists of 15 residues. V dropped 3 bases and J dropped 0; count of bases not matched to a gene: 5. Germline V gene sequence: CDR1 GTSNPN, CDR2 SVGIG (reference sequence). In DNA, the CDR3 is TGTGCCTGGAGGTTACAGGGGACCTCTGGAAACACCATATATTTT. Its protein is CAWRLQGTSGNTIYF.

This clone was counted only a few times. As DNA, the CDR3 is TGTGCCAGCAGCCCAAGAGGGACTAGCGGGTCCCTGAGCTCCTACAATGAGCAGTTCTTC. This codes for CASSPRGTSGSLSSYNEQFF. The chain joins TRBV14 to TRBJ2-1, with 12 nucleotides matching TRBD2. Germline V gives CDR1 SGHDN, CDR2 FVKESK. This CDR3 has 20 amino acids. V lost 4 bases and J lost 0; bases outside the gene matches: 13.

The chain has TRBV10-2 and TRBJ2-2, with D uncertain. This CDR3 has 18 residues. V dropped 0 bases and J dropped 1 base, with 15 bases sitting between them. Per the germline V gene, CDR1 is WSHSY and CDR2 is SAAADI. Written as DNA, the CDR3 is TGCGCCAGCAGTGAGTCCACATTCGCCCTGCTGAACACCGGGGAGCTGTTTTTT. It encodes CASSESTFALLNTGELFF.

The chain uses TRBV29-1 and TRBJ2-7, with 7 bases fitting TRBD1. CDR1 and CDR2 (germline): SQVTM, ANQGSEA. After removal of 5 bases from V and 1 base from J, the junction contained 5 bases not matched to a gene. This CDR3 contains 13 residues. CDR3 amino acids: CSVRTGGSYEQYF. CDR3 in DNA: TGCAGCGTTCGGACAGGTGGGTCCTACGAGCAGTACTTC.

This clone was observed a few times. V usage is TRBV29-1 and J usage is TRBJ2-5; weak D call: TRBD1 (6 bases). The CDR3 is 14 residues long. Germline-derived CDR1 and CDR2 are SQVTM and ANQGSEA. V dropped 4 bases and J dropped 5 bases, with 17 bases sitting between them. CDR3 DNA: TGCAGCGTTGCCCTCCCCAGGGGCCCCGAGACCCAGTACTTC. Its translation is CSVALPRGPETQYF. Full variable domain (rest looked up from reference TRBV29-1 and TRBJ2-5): SAVISQKPSRDICQRGTSLTIQCQVDSQVTMMFWYRQQPGQSLTLIATANQGSEATYESGFVIDKFPISRPNLTFSTLTVSNMSPEDSSIYLCSVALPRGPETQYFGPGTRLLVL.

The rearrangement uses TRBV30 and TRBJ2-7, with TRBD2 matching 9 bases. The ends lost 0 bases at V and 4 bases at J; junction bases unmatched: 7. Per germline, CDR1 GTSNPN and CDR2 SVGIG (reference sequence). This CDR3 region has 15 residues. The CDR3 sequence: CAWSVKLAGGYEQYF. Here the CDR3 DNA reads TGTGCCTGGAGTGTAAAACTAGCGGGTGGGTACGAGCAGTACTTC.

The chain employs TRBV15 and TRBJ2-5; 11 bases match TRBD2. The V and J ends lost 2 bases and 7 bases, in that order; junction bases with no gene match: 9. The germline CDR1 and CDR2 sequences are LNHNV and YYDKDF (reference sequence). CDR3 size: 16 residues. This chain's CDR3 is CATSRKNLAGGVTQYF. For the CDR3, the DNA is TGTGCCACCAGCAGAAAAAATCTAGCGGGAGGAGTGACCCAGTACTTC.

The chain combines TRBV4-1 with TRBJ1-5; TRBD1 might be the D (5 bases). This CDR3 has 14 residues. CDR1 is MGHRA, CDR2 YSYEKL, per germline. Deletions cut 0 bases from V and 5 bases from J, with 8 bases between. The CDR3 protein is CASSQDGTYQPQHF. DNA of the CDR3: TGCGCCAGCAGCCAAGATGGGACTTATCAGCCCCAGCATTTT.

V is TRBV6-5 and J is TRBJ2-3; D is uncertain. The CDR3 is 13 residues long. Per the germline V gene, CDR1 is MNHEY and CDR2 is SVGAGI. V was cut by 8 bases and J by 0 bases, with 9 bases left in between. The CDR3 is CASWQASTDTQYF. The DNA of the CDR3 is TGTGCCAGCTGGCAGGCGAGCACAGATACGCAGTATTTT.

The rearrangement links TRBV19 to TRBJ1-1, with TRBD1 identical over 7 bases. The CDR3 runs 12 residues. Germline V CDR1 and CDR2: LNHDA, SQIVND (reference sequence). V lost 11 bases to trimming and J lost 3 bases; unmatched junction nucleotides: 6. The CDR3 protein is CASSTGYTEAFF. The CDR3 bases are TGTGCCTCGTCGACAGGGTACACTGAAGCTTTCTTT.

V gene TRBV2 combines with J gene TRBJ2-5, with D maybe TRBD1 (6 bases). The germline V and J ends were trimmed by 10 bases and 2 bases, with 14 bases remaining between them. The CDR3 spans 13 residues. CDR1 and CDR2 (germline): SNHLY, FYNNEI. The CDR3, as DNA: TGTGCCACCACCGACAGGATACAAGAGACCCAGTACTTC. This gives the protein CATTDRIQETQYF.

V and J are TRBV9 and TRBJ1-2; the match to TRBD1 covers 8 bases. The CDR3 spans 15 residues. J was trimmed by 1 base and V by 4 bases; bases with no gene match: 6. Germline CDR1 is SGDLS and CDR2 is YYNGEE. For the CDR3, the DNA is TGTGCCAGCAGCCCTGGGACAGGCAATAACTATGGCTACACCTTC. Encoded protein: CASSPGTGNNYGYTF.

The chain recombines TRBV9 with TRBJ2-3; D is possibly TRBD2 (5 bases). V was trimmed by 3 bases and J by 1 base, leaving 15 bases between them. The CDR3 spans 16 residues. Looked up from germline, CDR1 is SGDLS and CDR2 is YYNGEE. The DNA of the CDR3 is TGTGCCAGCAGCGATTCGGCGAGGGTTGGCACAGATACGCAGTATTTT. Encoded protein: CASSDSARVGTDTQYF.

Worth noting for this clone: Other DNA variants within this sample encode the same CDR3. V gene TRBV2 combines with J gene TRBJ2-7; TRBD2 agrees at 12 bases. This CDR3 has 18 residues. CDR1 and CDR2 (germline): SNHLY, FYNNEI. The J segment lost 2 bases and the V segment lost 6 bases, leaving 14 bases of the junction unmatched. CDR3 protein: CASRIGLAGGLKTYEQYF. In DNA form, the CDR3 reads TGTGCCAGCAGGATAGGGCTAGCGGGAGGGTTAAAGACCTACGAGCAGTACTTC.

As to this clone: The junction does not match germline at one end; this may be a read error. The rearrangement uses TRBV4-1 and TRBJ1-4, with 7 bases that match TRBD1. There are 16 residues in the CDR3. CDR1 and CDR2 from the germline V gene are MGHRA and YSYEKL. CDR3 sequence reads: CASSQDSRQGIGKLFF. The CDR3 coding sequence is TGTGCCAGCAGCCAAGATAGTAGACAGGGTATAGGAAAACTGTTTTTT.

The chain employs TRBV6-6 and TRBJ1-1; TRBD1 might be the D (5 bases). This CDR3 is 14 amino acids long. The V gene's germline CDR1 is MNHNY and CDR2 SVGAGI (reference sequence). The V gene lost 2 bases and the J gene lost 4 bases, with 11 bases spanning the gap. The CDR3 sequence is CASSYRGGGTEAFF. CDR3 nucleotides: TGTGCCAGCAGTTACAGGGGTGGCGGCACTGAAGCTTTCTTT.

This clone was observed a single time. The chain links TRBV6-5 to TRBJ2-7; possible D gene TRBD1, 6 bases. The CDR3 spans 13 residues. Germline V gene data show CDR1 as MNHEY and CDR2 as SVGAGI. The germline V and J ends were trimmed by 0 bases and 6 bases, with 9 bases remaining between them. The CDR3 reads CASSYSQGSEQYF. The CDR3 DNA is TGTGCCAGCAGTTACTCACAGGGAAGCGAGCAGTACTTC.